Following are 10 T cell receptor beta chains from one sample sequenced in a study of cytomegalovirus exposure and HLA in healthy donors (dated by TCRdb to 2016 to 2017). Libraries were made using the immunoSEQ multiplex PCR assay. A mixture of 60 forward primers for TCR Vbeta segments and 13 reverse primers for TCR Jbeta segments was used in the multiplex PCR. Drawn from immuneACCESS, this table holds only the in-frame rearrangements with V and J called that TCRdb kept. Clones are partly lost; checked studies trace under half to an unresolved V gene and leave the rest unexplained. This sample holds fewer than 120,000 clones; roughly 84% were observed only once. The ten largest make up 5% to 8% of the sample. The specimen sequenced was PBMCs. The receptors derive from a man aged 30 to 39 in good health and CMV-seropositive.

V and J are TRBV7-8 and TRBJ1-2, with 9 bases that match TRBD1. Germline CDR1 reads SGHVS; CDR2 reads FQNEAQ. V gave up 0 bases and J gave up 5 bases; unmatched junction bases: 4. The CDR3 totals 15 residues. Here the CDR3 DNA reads TGTGCCAGCAGCTTAGCCCGGGACAGGGTATATGGCTACACCTTC. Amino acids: CASSLARDRVYGYTF.

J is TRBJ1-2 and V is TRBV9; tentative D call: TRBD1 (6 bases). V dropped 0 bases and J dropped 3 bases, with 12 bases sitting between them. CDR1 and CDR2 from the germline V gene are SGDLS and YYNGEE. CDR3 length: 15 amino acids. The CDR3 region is CASSVATRGDYGYTF. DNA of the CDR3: TGTGCCAGCAGCGTAGCCACCAGGGGTGACTATGGCTACACCTTC.

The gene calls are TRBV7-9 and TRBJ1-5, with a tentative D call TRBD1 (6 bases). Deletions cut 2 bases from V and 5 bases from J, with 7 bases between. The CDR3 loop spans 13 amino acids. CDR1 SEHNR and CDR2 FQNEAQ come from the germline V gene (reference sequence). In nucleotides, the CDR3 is TGTGCCAGCAGCTTAAAGGGGGATCAGCCCCAGCATTTT. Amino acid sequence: CASSLKGDQPQHF.

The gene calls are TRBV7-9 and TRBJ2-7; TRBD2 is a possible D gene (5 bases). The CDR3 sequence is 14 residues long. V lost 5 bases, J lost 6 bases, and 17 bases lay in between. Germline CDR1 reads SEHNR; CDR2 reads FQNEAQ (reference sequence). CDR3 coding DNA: TGTGCCAGCAGCCCCCCCATTGAGGGAACCGAGCAGTACTTC. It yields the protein CASSPPIEGTEQYF.

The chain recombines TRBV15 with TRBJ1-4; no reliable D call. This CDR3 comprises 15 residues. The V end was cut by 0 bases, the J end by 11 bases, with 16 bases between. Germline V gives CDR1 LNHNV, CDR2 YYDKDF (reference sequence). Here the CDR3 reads CATSRDPGSSEKLFF. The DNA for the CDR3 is TGTGCCACCAGCAGAGATCCGGGGTCTAGTGAGAAACTGTTTTTT.

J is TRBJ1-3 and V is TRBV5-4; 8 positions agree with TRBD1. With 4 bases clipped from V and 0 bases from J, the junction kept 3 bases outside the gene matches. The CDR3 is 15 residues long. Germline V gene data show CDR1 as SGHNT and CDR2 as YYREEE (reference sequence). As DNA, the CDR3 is TGTGCCAGCAGCAAAGACAGGGGCTCTGGAAACACCATATATTTT. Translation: CASSKDRGSGNTIYF.

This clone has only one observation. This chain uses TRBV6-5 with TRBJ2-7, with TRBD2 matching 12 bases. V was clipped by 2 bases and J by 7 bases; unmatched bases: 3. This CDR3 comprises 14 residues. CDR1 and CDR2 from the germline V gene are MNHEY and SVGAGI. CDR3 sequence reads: CASSYLGLAGEQYF. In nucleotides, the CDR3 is TGTGCCAGCAGTTACCTTGGACTAGCGGGAGAGCAGTACTTC.

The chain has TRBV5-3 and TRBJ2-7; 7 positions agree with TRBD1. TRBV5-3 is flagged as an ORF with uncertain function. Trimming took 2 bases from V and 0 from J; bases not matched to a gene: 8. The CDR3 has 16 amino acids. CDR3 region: CARSFRTGWSSYEQYF. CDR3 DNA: TGTGCCAGAAGCTTCCGGACAGGCTGGAGCTCCTACGAGCAGTACTTC.

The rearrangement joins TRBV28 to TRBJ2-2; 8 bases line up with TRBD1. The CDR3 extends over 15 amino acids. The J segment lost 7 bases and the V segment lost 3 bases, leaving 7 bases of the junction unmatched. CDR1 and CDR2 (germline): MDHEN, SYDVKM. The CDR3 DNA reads TGTGCCAGCAGTTTTCTCGACAGGGGTCACGGGGAGCTGTTTTTT. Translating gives CASSFLDRGHGELFF. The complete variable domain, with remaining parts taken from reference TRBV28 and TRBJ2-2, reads DVKVTQSSRYLVKRTGEKVFLECVQDMDHENMFWYRQDPGLGLRLIYFSYDVKMKEKGDIPEGYSVSREKKERFSLILESASTNQTSMYLCASSFLDRGHGELFFGEGSRLTVL.

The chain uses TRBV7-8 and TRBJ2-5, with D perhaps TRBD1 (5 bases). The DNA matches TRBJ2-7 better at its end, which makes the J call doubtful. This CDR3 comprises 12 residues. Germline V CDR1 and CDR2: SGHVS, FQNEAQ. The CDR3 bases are TGTGCCAGCAGCTTAGCGGGGCCCGAGCAGTACTTC. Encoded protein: CASSLAGPEQYF.